This T cell receptor (beta chain) was identified in a study of CD8+ T cells in alopecia areata. At the level of the study: Those patients who were treated received oral tofacitinib, which was given at 5 to 10 mg twice daily for moderate-to-severe alopecia areata.

Findings and caveats of the study: Scalp data also include sequences from resident alphabeta T cells of normal skin.

Described treatment: oral pan-JAK inhibitor, 5-10 mg twice daily. Alopecia areata patients provided lesional scalp punch biopsies and peripheral blood. V lost 4 bases and J 0 bases, leaving 21 bases between the germline ends. The CDR3 spans 18 residues. CDR1 SNHLY and CDR2 FYNNEI come from the germline V gene. As for this clone: Its target is not known.

Sequencing templates came from extracted RNA that was reverse transcribed into cDNA. Clones were read by immunoSEQ multiplex PCR, and TCRdb kept only the in-frame ones, dropping some. The sample has about 170,000 clones; about 61% are singletons. The sample here was CD4+ T cells sorted from blood, taken at approximately week 60, from a patient treated with tofacitinib. V is TRBV2 and J is TRBJ2-5; D is undetermined. The sequence was obtained from a human donor with alopecia areata. This CDR3 is CASSVTTPTQMYQETQYF. The CDR3 DNA is TGTGCCAGCAGTGTAACCACTCCGACTCAGATGTACCAAGAGACCCAGTACTTC.